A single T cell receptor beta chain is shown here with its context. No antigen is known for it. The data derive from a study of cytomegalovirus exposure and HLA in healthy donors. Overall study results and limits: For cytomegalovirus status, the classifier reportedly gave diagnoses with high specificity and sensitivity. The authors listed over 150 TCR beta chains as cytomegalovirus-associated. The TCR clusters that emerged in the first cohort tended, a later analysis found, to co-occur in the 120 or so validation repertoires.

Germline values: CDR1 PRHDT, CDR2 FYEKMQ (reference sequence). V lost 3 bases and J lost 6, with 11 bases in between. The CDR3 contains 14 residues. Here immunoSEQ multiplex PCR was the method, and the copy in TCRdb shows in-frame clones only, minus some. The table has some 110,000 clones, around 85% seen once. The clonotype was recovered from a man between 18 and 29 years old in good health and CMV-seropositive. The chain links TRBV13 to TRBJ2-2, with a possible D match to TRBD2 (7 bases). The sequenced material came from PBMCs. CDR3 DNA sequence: TGTGCCAGCAGCTTGGGGGGGCGCGCCGGGGAGCTGTTTTTT. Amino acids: CASSLGGRAGELFF.